These 24 T cell receptor beta chains share one sample of origin, sequenced in a study of blood T cell repertoires in COVID-19. Produced via immunoSEQ multiplex PCR; TCRdb's table is partial and in-frame only. The sample includes approximately 210,000 clones, roughly 88% of them seen just once. The material sequenced was peripheral blood. The receptor set was obtained from a man aged 30-40 years who had recovered from COVID-19.

The chain joins TRBV29-1 to TRBJ1-1; D gene ambiguous. The CDR3 covers 12 residues. V dropped 4 bases and J dropped 1 base, with 7 bases sitting between them. Germline V gene lookup returns CDR1 SQVTM and CDR2 ANQGSEA. CDR3 coding DNA: TGCAGCGTTGCAGAGAGGAACACTGAAGCTTTCTTT. Protein product: CSVAERNTEAFF. Supplemented by reference TRBV29-1 and TRBJ1-1, the full variable domain reads SAVISQKPSRDICQRGTSLTIQCQVDSQVTMMFWYRQQPGQSLTLIATANQGSEATYESGFVIDKFPISRPNLTFSTLTVSNMSPEDSSIYLCSVAERNTEAFFGQGTRLTVV.

This chain joins TRBV5-1 and TRBJ2-7, with D possibly matching TRBD1 (6 bases). The length of the CDR3 is 12 residues. Deletions cut 3 bases from V and 7 bases from J, with 11 bases between. Germline assignment: CDR1 SGHRS and CDR2 YFSETQ. DNA for the CDR3: TGCGCCAGCAGCTCTTTCGGACAGGAGCAGTACTTC. This translates into CASSSFGQEQYF.

The gene calls are TRBV19 and TRBJ2-7; 10 bases map to TRBD1. CDR1 and CDR2 (germline): LNHDA, SQIVND (reference sequence). After removal of 4 bases from V and 5 bases from J, the junction contained 8 bases not matched to a gene. The CDR3 has 15 residues. CDR3 nucleotide sequence: TGTGCCAGTAGTAGCCGACAGGGGGCGCGGGACGAGCAGTACTTC. The encoded protein is CASSSRQGARDEQYF.

The chain uses TRBV20-1 and TRBJ1-6; D possibly corresponds to TRBD1 (5 bases). Per germline, CDR1 DFQATT and CDR2 SNEGSKA (reference sequence). The CDR3 runs 14 residues. V gave up 3 bases and J gave up 8 bases, with 14 bases separating them. The chain's CDR3 is CSASGANGDSPLHF. The CDR3 DNA reads TGCAGTGCTAGTGGGGCCAACGGTGATTCACCCCTCCACTTT.

J is TRBJ1-2 and V is TRBV6-2 or TRBV6-3, with TRBD1 matching over 10 bases. V lost 6 bases and J lost 7; bases outside the gene matches: 2. This CDR3 contains 12 residues. CDR1 and CDR2 from the germline V gene are MNHEY and SVGEGT. The CDR3 loop is CASSRDRGGYTF. As DNA, the CDR3 is TGTGCCAGCAGCCGGGACAGGGGTGGCTACACCTTC.

The V gene is TRBV3-1 (or the pseudogene TRBV3-2), the J gene TRBJ2-7; TRBD1 matches at 9 bases. The V gene's germline CDR1 is LGHDT and CDR2 YNNKEL (reference sequence). The trim removed 4 bases at V and 2 bases at J, leaving 6 bases unmatched. The CDR3 loop spans 15 amino acids. The CDR3 is CASSRRDRETYEQYF. CDR3 DNA sequence: TGTGCCAGCAGCCGCCGGGACAGGGAGACCTACGAGCAGTACTTC.

The chain recombines TRBV18 with TRBJ1-4; 8 bases match TRBD1. Germline CDR1 and CDR2: KGHSH and LQKENI. This CDR3 has 14 amino acids. The J segment lost 8 bases and the V segment lost 3 bases, leaving 5 bases of the junction unmatched. CDR3 loop: CASSPQGADEKLFF. For the CDR3, the DNA is TGTGCCAGCTCACCGCAGGGGGCAGACGAAAAACTGTTTTTT.

The rearrangement uses TRBV3-1 (or the pseudogene TRBV3-2) and TRBJ2-5, with 12 bases lining up with TRBD2. With V trimmed by 0 bases and J by 4 bases, 12 bases remained unmatched. The CDR3 is 19 amino acids. From germline, CDR1 is LGHDT and CDR2 YNNKEL (reference sequence). The CDR3 region is CASSQDLALLAGGGETQYF. The CDR3 DNA reads as TGTGCCAGCAGCCAAGATCTGGCTTTGCTAGCGGGGGGGGGAGAGACCCAGTACTTC.

The rearrangement joins TRBV3-1 (or the pseudogene TRBV3-2) to TRBJ2-7, with D unresolved. Germline V gene lookup returns CDR1 LGHDT and CDR2 YNNKEL (reference sequence). The CDR3 consists of 11 residues. V lost 4 bases, J lost 3 bases, and 4 bases lay in between. CDR3 in DNA: TGTGCCAGCAGCCGCGGCTACGAGCAGTACTTC. Translated, it gives CASSRGYEQYF.

This chain links TRBV10-3 with TRBJ1-5, with 8 nucleotides matching TRBD1. CDR3 length: 16 residues. With 3 bases clipped from V and 6 bases from J, the junction kept 10 bases outside the gene matches. CDR1 ENHRY and CDR2 SYGVKD come from the germline V gene. CDR3 amino acids: CAISEKGQGESQPQHF. In nucleotides, the CDR3 is TGTGCCATCAGTGAAAAAGGACAGGGCGAAAGTCAGCCCCAGCATTTT.

The chain recombines TRBV3-1 (or the pseudogene TRBV3-2) with TRBJ1-1; D remains unclear. The CDR3 totals 14 residues. V was clipped by 5 bases and J by 1 base, with 11 bases between them. Germline CDR1 LGHDT, CDR2 YNNKEL (reference sequence). CDR3 sequence: CASSSSWPNTEAFF. The CDR3 DNA reads as TGTGCCAGCAGCTCCTCCTGGCCGAACACTGAAGCTTTCTTT.

The genes are TRBV19 and TRBJ1-4; TRBD1 might be the D (5 bases). CDR3 size: 13 residues. Germline V gives CDR1 LNHDA, CDR2 SQIVND (reference sequence). V dropped 3 bases and J dropped 8 bases, with 10 bases sitting between them. CDR3 sequence (DNA): TGTGCCAGTAGTATGGGCCCAGGGGAAAAACTGTTTTTT. Amino acid sequence: CASSMGPGEKLFF.

This clone was seen a single time. V is TRBV15 and J is TRBJ1-1, with 10 positions matching TRBD1. This CDR3 has 16 residues. The V and J ends lost 1 base and 6 bases, in that order; junction bases with no gene match: 8. Germline V lookup: CDR1 LNHNV, CDR2 YYDKDF (reference sequence). CDR3 coding DNA: TGTGCCACCAGCAGAGGACAGGGGGCGAGGTTCCCTGAAGCTTTCTTT. Translating it yields CATSRGQGARFPEAFF.

This clone has more than one count but fewer than ten. The chain is built from TRBV6-5 and TRBJ2-2, with D uncertain. V lost 7 bases and J 3 bases, leaving 6 bases between the germline ends. This CDR3 region has 12 residues. CDR1 is MNHEY and CDR2 is SVGAGI in the germline V gene. As DNA, the CDR3 is TGTGCCAGCAAGCCCTACACCGGGGAGCTGTTTTTT. It yields the protein CASKPYTGELFF.

A note on this clone: Possible read error: a much larger clone is one base away. J is TRBJ1-1 and V is TRBV5-4; 7 bases are shared with TRBD1. CDR3 size: 13 residues. Germline CDR1 and CDR2: SGHNT and YYREEE (reference sequence). V lost 4 bases and J lost 0; bases outside the gene matches: 0. CDR3 amino acids: CASSGQVNTEAFF. Here the CDR3 DNA reads TGTGCCAGCAGCGGACAGGTGAACACTGAAGCTTTCTTT.

This rearrangement joins TRBV19 to TRBJ2-4, with 8 bases identical to TRBD2. Germline V lookup: CDR1 LNHDA, CDR2 SQIVND (reference sequence). The CDR3 covers 16 residues. Germline trimming cut 4 bases from V and 1 base from J; bases unmatched to any gene: 6. DNA for the CDR3: TGTGCCAGTAGTAGCGGGGGGCGGGCGGCCAAAAACATTCAGTACTTC. Protein product: CASSSGGRAAKNIQYF.

This clone was seen a few times. V is TRBV24-1 and J is TRBJ2-7; 7 positions agree with TRBD1. The germline V gene encodes CDR1 KGHDR and CDR2 SFDVKD. This CDR3 is built from 14 residues. V was clipped by 4 bases and J by 1 base; unmatched bases: 3. This CDR3 reads CATSDLTGSYEQYF. CDR3 DNA: TGTGCCACCAGTGACCTGACAGGGTCCTACGAGCAGTACTTC.

A remark on this clone: This same CDR3 is encoded by further DNA sequences in the sample. V usage is TRBV24-1 and J usage is TRBJ1-1; weak D call: TRBD1 (6 bases). The germline gives CDR1 KGHDR, CDR2 SFDVKD. V was clipped by 3 bases and J by 1 base, with 11 bases between them. The CDR3 sequence is 15 residues long. CDR3 nucleotides: TGTGCCACCAGTGATCCGGGACAAGGGAACACTGAAGCTTTCTTT. It codes for CATSDPGQGNTEAFF.

V is TRBV3-1 (or the pseudogene TRBV3-2) and J is TRBJ1-2; no firm D call. This CDR3 region has 13 residues. Germline V lookup: CDR1 LGHDT, CDR2 YNNKEL (reference sequence). V was shortened by 6 bases and J by 3 bases, with 11 bases between the two germline ends. The CDR3 region is CASSRNRDYGYTF. CDR3 DNA sequence: TGTGCCAGCAGTCGGAACCGGGACTATGGCTACACCTTC.

The genes are TRBV19 and TRBJ2-7, with 9 bases that match TRBD2. After removal of 2 bases from V and 0 bases from J, the junction contained 5 bases not matched to a gene. Germline CDR1 and CDR2: LNHDA and SQIVND (reference sequence). The CDR3 length is 16 residues. DNA of the CDR3: TGTGCCAGTAGTATATACCCGACTAGCGGCTCCTACGAGCAGTACTTC. It encodes CASSIYPTSGSYEQYF.

This clone was picked up one time. This sequence joins TRBV5-1 and TRBJ2-5; weak D call: TRBD1 (5 bases). Germline V gives CDR1 SGHRS, CDR2 YFSETQ. The ends were cut back, 4 bases at V and 5 bases at J, with 15 bases in the middle. This CDR3 has 14 amino acids. CDR3 sequence: CASSPGHLGETQYF. As DNA, the CDR3 is TGCGCCAGCAGCCCTGGACACTTGGGGGAGACCCAGTACTTC.

The V and J genes are TRBV6-1 and TRBJ2-7; D is ambiguous. Trimming took 1 base from V and 4 from J, leaving 11 bases between them. This CDR3 has 14 amino acids. The V gene's germline CDR1 is MNHNS and CDR2 SASEGT. The CDR3 sequence is CASSEGSGRYEQYF. The CDR3 coding sequence is TGTGCCAGCAGTGAAGGCTCGGGTAGGTACGAGCAGTACTTC.

The chain employs TRBV5-8 and TRBJ1-4; TRBD1 might be the D (6 bases). The CDR3 is 13 residues long. Trimming took off 7 bases at V and 2 bases at J, with 9 bases between the two ends. Germline V gives CDR1 SGHTS, CDR2 YDEGEE. This CDR3 is CASQGLTNEKLFF. The CDR3 coding sequence is TGTGCCAGCCAGGGGCTGACTAATGAAAAACTGTTTTTT.

The genes are TRBV5-4 and TRBJ1-2; TRBD1 might be the D (6 bases). The CDR3 is 14 amino acids. V gave up 5 bases and J gave up 4 bases, with 15 bases separating them. Germline values: CDR1 SGHNT, CDR2 YYREEE (reference sequence). The CDR3, as DNA: TGTGCCAGCAGTCCTACTACAGGGACCTATGGCTACACCTTC. It encodes CASSPTTGTYGYTF.